A selection of T cell receptor beta chains follows, all from one sample in a study of blood T cell repertoires in COVID-19. The data were produced by immunoSEQ multiplex PCR, yet TCRdb's version contains in-frame clones alone and is incomplete. The table records hundreds of thousands of clones, just over 85% of them present only once. Sequenced sample: peripheral blood. Receptor source: a woman aged 30 to 39 with active or convalescent COVID-19. The CDR3 runs from the conserved cysteine through the conserved F or W. D genes are given only for firm matches. The size entry is marked missing in some rows and otherwise reads once, few, many or a size class.

clone_size,d_call,v_call,j_call,cdr3_aa,cdr3_nt
NA,TRBD2,TRBV18,TRBJ2-3,CASSPYSSGRSDTQYF,TGTGCCAGCTCACCCTATTCTAGCGGGAGGTCGGATACGCAGTATTTT
NA,TRBD1,TRBV24-1,TRBJ2-3,CATSDTGQGQQYF,TGTGCCACCAGTGACACGGGACAGGGCCAGCAGTATTTT
few,NA,TRBV18,TRBJ1-2,CASSPPGGYGYTF,TGTGCCAGCTCACCCCCGGGGGGCTATGGCTACACCTTC
NA,TRBD2,TRBV12-5,TRBJ2-1,CASGLVLPGGRLAGKEYNEQFF,TGTGCTAGTGGTTTGGTACTCCCCGGGGGGAGACTAGCGGGCAAAGAGTACAATGAGCAGTTCTTC
NA,TRBD2,TRBV6-1,TRBJ2-7,CASSEASGDSYEQYF,TGTGCCAGCAGTGAAGCTAGCGGGGACTCCTACGAGCAGTACTTC
NA,TRBD1,TRBV11-1,TRBJ2-5,CASSPGTVLQETQYF,TGTGCCAGCAGCCCGGGGACAGTACTCCAAGAGACCCAGTACTTC
NA,TRBD1,TRBV5-1,TRBJ2-2,CASSLVLFSDRGTGELFF,TGCGCCAGCAGCTTGGTGCTTTTTTCGGACAGGGGCACCGGGGAGCTGTTTTTT
NA,NA,TRBV27,TRBJ2-7,CASSLRGSTYEQYF,TGTGCCAGCAGTTTGAGAGGGAGTACGTACGAGCAGTACTTC
NA,NA,TRBV29-1,TRBJ1-1,CSVEEGPDTEAFF,TGCAGCGTTGAAGAGGGGCCGGACACTGAAGCTTTCTTT
few,TRBD1,TRBV16,TRBJ1-1,CASSLDRGNTEAFF,TGTGCCAGCAGCCTGGACAGGGGCAACACTGAAGCTTTCTTT
NA,TRBD1,TRBV6-5,TRBJ1-1,CASSMLTGLTEAFF,TGTGCCAGCAGTATGCTGACAGGGCTCACTGAAGCTTTCTTT
NA,NA,TRBV4-1,TRBJ1-5,CASSQDAEGSNQPQHF,TGCGCCAGCAGCCAAGACGCGGAGGGGAGCAATCAGCCCCAGCATTTT
NA,TRBD1,TRBV3-1/TRBV3-2,TRBJ1-6,CASSHSTGGPSPLHF,TGTGCCAGCAGCCATTCAACAGGGGGACCTTCACCCCTCCACTTT
once,NA,TRBV4-1,TRBJ2-7,CASSQDRQGYDEQYF,TGCGCCAGCAGCCAAGATCGCCAGGGTTACGACGAGCAGTACTTC